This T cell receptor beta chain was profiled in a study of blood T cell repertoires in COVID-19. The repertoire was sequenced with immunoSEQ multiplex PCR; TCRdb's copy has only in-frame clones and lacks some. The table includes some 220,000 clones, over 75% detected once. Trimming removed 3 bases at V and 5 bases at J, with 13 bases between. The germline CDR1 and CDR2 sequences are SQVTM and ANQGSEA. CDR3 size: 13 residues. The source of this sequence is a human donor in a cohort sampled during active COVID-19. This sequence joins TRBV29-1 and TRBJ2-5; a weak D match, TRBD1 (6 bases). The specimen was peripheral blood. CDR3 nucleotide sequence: TGCAGCGTTGATAAAAATAGGGGGGAGACCCAGTACTTC. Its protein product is CSVDKNRGETQYF.